A few counts support the clone carrying this TCR beta chain. Its antigen is unknown. These data originate in a study of circulating and synovial CD4+ cells in juvenile arthritis. The study, taken as a whole, reports: T cell genome counts differed by at least an order of magnitude between CPL and CD4 samples. Compared with bulk blood, circulating pathogenic-like lymphocytes shared substantially more CDR3 sequences with synovial T cells.

Only in-frame clones appear in the TCRdb table, and some are missing; sequencing was by immunoSEQ multiplex PCR. The table lists some 2,600 clones, almost 90% of them singletons. Sequenced samples came from active juvenile idiopathic arthritis patients. Circulating pathogenic-like lymphocytes came from less than 12 mL of blood per patient. V trimming: 3 bases; J trimming: 5 bases; junction bases outside the gene matches: 6. Germline assignment: CDR1 SGHTS and CDR2 YDEGEE. This CDR3 contains 15 residues. The genes are TRBV5-8 and TRBJ1-5; TRBD1 agrees at 9 bases. The sequence was obtained from a human donor with juvenile idiopathic arthritis. The sample consisted of HLA-DR+ CD4+ T cells from blood. This sample's subset: circulating pathogenic-like lymphocytes, sorted as HLA-DR+CD14-CD3+CD4+CD25low/- blood T cells. The CDR3 sequence: CASSYLQGAYQPQHF. In DNA form, the CDR3 reads TGTGCCAGCAGCTATCTACAGGGGGCCTATCAGCCCCAGCATTTT.